This T cell receptor (beta chain) was captured in a study of shared clonotypes between healthy human individuals. Profiled with immunoSEQ multiplex PCR; TCRdb holds only in-frame clones, not every one. This table holds some 2,400,000 clones, 95% found once. The V end was cut by 9 bases, the J end by 7 bases, with 19 bases between. The CDR3 extends over 13 amino acids. Germline assignment: CDR1 SNHLY and CDR2 FYNNEI. The rearrangement uses TRBV2 and TRBJ2-7; D gene unclear. The sequencing sample was made of naive CD4+ T cells sorted from blood. Subset described: CD45RA+ positively selected. The sequence came from a man in his late teens or twenties in good health. The CDR3 loop is CASTTVEMGEQYF. In DNA form, the CDR3 reads TGTGCCAGTACCACCGTGGAGATGGGGGAGCAGTACTTC.